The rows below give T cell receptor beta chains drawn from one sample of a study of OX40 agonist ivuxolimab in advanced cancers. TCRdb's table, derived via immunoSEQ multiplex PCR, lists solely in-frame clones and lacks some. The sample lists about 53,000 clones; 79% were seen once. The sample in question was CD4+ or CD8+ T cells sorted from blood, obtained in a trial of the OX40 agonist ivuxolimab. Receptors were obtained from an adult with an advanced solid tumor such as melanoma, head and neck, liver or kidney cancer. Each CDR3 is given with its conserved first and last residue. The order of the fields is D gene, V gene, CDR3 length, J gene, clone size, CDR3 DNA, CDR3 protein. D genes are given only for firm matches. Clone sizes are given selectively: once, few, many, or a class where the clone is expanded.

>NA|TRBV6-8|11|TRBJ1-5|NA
TGTGCCAGCAGCAGCAATCAGCCCCAGCATTTT
CASSSNQPQHF
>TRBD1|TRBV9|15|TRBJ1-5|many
TGTGCCAGCAGCGTAGGACAGGGGGAGTTCCAGCCCCAGCATTTT
CASSVGQGEFQPQHF
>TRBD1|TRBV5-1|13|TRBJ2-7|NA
TGCGCCAGCAGCCGTGACAGGGAAAGCGAGCAGTACTTC
CASSRDRESEQYF
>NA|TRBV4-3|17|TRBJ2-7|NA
TGCGCCAGCAGCCAAGGCGAAATGAGACAAGGAACCTACGAGCAGTACTTC
CASSQGEMRQGTYEQYF
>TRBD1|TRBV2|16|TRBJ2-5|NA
TGTGCCAGCACAAACCCCGGGACAGGGGGTCGAGAGACCCAGTACTTC
CASTNPGTGGRETQYF
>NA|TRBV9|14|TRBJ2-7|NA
TGTGCCAGCAGCGTAGCCACGTTGTCCTACGAGCAGTACTTC
CASSVATLSYEQYF
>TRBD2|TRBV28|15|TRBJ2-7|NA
TGTGCCAGCAGTTTCCTAGCGGGTCCACCCTACGAGCAGTACTTC
CASSFLAGPPYEQYF
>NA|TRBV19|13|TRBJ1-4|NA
TGTGCCAGTAGTGCGAATGGAAGGGAAAAACTGTTTTTT
CASSANGREKLFF
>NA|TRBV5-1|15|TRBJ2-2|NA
TGCGCCAGCAGCGTCGGACTGTTGGTCACCGGGGAGCTGTTTTTT
CASSVGLLVTGELFF
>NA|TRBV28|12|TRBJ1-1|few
TGTGCCAGCAGCCGTCATACCGGTGAAGCTTTCTTT
CASSRHTGEAFF
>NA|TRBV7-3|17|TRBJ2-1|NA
TGTGCCAGCAGCCCGGGATCGAGCCGACGACCCAACAATGAGCAGTTCTTC
CASSPGSSRRPNNEQFF
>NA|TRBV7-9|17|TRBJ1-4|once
TGTGCCAGCAGCTTCTATGGCTCCCACCCAACTAATGAAAAACTGTTTTTT
CASSFYGSHPTNEKLFF
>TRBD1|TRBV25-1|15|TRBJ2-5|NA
TGTGCCAGCAGTGAGGCCCGGACAGGGTATGAGACCCAGTACTTC
CASSEARTGYETQYF
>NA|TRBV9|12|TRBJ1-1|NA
TGTGCCAGCACCAGAGGAGATACTGAAGCTTTCTTT
CASTRGDTEAFF
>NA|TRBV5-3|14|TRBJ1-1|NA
TGTGCCAGAATCCCGGGGTGTAGGGGCACTGAAGCTTTCTTT
CARIPGCRGTEAFF
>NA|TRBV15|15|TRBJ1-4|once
TGTGCCACCAGCAGAGATGGAGGGAATAATGAAAAACTGTTTTTT
CATSRDGGNNEKLFF
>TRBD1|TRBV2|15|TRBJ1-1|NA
TGTGCCAGCACTCTAAGCGCGACAGGGGGCACTGAAGCTTTCTTT
CASTLSATGGTEAFF
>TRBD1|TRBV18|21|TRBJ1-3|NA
TGTGCCAGCTCACCACGGCTCGTTCAGGGGGCTCTTTCCCTCTCTGGAAACACCATATATTTT
CASSPRLVQGALSLSGNTIYF
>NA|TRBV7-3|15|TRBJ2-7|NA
TGTGCCAGCAGCCCGGGACTCTCGAACCCCTACGAGCAGTACTTC
CASSPGLSNPYEQYF
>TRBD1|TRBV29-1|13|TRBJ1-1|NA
TGCAGCGTTGAAGACAGGGGGCATACTGAAGCTTTCTTT
CSVEDRGHTEAFF
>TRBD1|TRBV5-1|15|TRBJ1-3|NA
TGCGCCAGCAGCCTCACGGGACAGGCTGGAAACACCATATATTTT
CASSLTGQAGNTIYF
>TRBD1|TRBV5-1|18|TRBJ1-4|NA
TGCGCCAGCAGCTTGGGCCTCCGGGACAGGGTAACTAATGAAAAACTGTTTTTT
CASSLGLRDRVTNEKLFF
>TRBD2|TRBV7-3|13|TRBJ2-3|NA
TGTGCCAGCAGCAGGGCGGGAGGCGATACGCAGTATTTT
CASSRAGGDTQYF
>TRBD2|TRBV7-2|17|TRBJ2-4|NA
TGTGCCAGCAGCCCCACGGGGGGGACACCTCGAGGAAACATTCAGTACTTC
CASSPTGGTPRGNIQYF
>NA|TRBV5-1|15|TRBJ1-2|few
TGCGCCAGCAGTCTTGGCCCCAGGAATAACTATGGCTACACCTTC
CASSLGPRNNYGYTF
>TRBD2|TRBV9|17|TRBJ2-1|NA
TGTGCCAGCAGCGTCTCCTCTCGCCTAGCGGGAGAGGATGAGCAGTTCTTC
CASSVSSRLAGEDEQFF
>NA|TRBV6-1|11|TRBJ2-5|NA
TGTGCCAGCAGAACGGGGGTGACCCAGTACTTC
CASRTGVTQYF
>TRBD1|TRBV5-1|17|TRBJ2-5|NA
TGCGCCAGCAGCTTGGGCGGATGGACAGGACGGCAAGAGACCCAGTACTTC
CASSLGGWTGRQETQYF
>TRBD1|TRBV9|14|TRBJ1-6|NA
TGTGCCAGCAGCACGACAGGGGTTAATTCACCCCTCCACTTT
CASSTTGVNSPLHF
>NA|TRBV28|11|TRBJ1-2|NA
TGTGCCAGCAGTTTAACCGACGGCTACACCTTC
CASSLTDGYTF
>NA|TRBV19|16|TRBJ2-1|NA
TGTGCCATACCACAGGGATTTGGTTTAGCCTACAATGAGCAGTTCTTC
CAIPQGFGLAYNEQFF
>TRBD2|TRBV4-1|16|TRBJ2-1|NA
TGCGCCAGCAGCCAAGATCGACTAGCGGGAGAGGGTGAGCAGTTCTTC
CASSQDRLAGEGEQFF
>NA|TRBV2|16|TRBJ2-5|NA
TGTGCCAGCACCCGAAACTCCCTGGGCGGTGGGGAGACCCAGTACTTC
CASTRNSLGGGETQYF
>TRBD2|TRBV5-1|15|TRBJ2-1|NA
TGCGCCAGCAGCAGTGGGACTAGCGGGACGAGGGAGCAGTTCTTC
CASSSGTSGTREQFF
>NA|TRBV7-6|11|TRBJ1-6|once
TGTGCCAGCAGCGGGAATTCACCCCTCCACTTT
CASSGNSPLHF
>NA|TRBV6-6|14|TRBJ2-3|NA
TGTGCCAGCAGTTACGGGGCTAGCCCAGATACGCAGTATTTT
CASSYGASPDTQYF
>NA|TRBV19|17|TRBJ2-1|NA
TGTGCCAGTAGTATCCGGTCGACAAGCCTTTCCTACAATGAGCAGTTCTTC
CASSIRSTSLSYNEQFF
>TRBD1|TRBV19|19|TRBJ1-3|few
TGTGCCAGTAGTACTCCCGGGACAGCGGTCATCGACTCTGGAAACACCATATATTTT
CASSTPGTAVIDSGNTIYF
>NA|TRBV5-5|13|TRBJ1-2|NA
TGTGCCAGTGGAAAGGAGGCTAACTATGGCTACACCTTC
CASGKEANYGYTF
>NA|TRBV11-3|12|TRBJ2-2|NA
TGTGCCAGCAGTCTCCGGGGCGGGGAGCTGTTTTTT
CASSLRGGELFF
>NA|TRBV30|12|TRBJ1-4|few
TGTGCCTGGAGGAGGGGTCCGGAAAAACTGTTTTTT
CAWRRGPEKLFF
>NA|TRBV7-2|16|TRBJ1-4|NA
TGTGCCAGCAGCCGAAACCCCGGGACCCGTAATGAAAAACTGTTTTTT
CASSRNPGTRNEKLFF
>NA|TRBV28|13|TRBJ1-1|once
TGTGCCAGCAGTTACTCGGGGAACACTGAAGCTTTCTTT
CASSYSGNTEAFF
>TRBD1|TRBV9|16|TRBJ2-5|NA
TGTGCCAGCAGCCAGAGGACAGGCGCGACCCTTGAAGCCCAGTACTTC
CASSQRTGATLEAQYF
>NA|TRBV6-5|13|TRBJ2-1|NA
TGTGCCAGCAGTTACTCGAGATACAATGAGCAGTTCTTC
CASSYSRYNEQFF
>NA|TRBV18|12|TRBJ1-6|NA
TGTGCCAGCTCACCAGGGGATTCACCCCTCCACTTT
CASSPGDSPLHF
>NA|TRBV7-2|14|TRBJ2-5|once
TGTGCCAGCAGCTTGGGTAGGGCCCGGGAGACCCAGTACTTC
CASSLGRARETQYF
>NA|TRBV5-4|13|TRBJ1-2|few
TGTGCCAGCCGGATGAGGAATAACTATGGCTACACCTTC
CASRMRNNYGYTF
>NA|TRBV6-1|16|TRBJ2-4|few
TGTGCCAGCAGTGAAGGGGCCATACTAGCCAAAAACATTCAGTACTTC
CASSEGAILAKNIQYF
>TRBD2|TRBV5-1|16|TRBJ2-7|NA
TGCGCCAGCAGCTTGGCCGAGTCGGGAGGAACCTACGAGCAGTACTTC
CASSLAESGGTYEQYF
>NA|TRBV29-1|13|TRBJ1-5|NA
TGCAGCGTTGACCCGGGGAGCAATCAGCCCCAGCATTTT
CSVDPGSNQPQHF
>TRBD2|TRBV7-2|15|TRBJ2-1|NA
TGTGCCAGCAGCTTTAGCGGGGGCTCCTACAATGAGCAGTTCTTC
CASSFSGGSYNEQFF